Following are 26 T cell receptor beta chains from one sample sequenced in a study of neurological immune-mediated disorders. TCRdb fed the 5' RACE reads into MiXCR, producing one record per CDR3 protein. The sample shows about 71,000 distinct CDR3 sequences, about 4.9% of them seen only once. The sample consisted of PBMCs. The receptor set was obtained from a man younger than 45 with multiple sclerosis.

The rearrangement links TRBV5-1 to TRBJ1-1; no clear D gene. The CDR3 spans 14 residues. V lost 0 bases to trimming and J lost 5 bases, with 11 bases between them. The V gene's germline CDR1 is SGHRS and CDR2 YFSETQ. The CDR3 sequence is CASSLEKGVTEAFF. CDR3 DNA sequence: TGCGCCAGCAGCTTGGAGAAGGGAGTAACTGAAGCTTTCTTT.

This clonotype was observed at least ten times. This sequence joins TRBV5-6 and TRBJ2-7; 14 nucleotides agree with TRBD2. The V gene end was trimmed by 2 bases and the J gene end by 7 bases; junction bases not matched to a gene: 8. CDR1 is SGHDT, CDR2 YYEEEE, per germline. The CDR3 spans 16 residues. The CDR3 coding sequence is TGTGCCAGCAGCTTCGACCCGGGACTAGCGGGGGATGAGCAGTACTTC. Protein: CASSFDPGLAGDEQYF.

This clonotype was found a few times. This chain joins TRBV7-8 and TRBJ2-2; 8 bases agree with TRBD1. Losses at the gene ends were 5 bases for V and 6 bases for J; bases not matched to a gene: 5. The germline CDR1 and CDR2 sequences are SGHVS and FQNEAQ. The CDR3 covers 14 residues. The CDR3 bases are TGTGCCAGCAGCGAGGACAGGGTGCCCGGGGAGCTGTTTTTT. Translation: CASSEDRVPGELFF.

This clonotype was seen many times. The chain is built from TRBV10-2 and TRBJ2-7, with 7 bases that match TRBD2. Germline V CDR1 and CDR2: WSHSY, SAAADI. CDR3 size: 13 residues. The ends lost 6 bases at V and 4 bases at J; junction bases unmatched: 6. CDR3 amino acids: CASRGGLGYEQYF. The CDR3 nucleotides read TGCGCCAGCAGGGGGGGGTTAGGATACGAGCAGTACTTC.

This clonotype has at least ten counts. The chain couples TRBV5-1 to TRBJ2-1; 9 bases map to TRBD1. Trimming cost V 4 bases and J 5 bases; bases outside gene matches: 7. The CDR3 loop spans 15 amino acids. Germline-derived CDR1 and CDR2 are SGHRS and YFSETQ. This CDR3 is CASSSGQGPDNEQFF. The DNA for the CDR3 is TGCGCCAGCAGCAGTGGACAGGGGCCCGACAATGAGCAGTTCTTC.

This clonotype was observed many times. The V call is TRBV7-9, the J call TRBJ1-1; D remains unclear. V dropped 5 bases and J dropped 1 base, with 11 bases sitting between them. CDR3 length: 14 amino acids. CDR1 is SEHNR, CDR2 FQNEAQ, per germline (reference sequence). Written as DNA, the CDR3 is TGTGCCAGCAGCACTCGAACAGAGAACACTGAAGCTTTCTTT. Encoded protein: CASSTRTENTEAFF.

Concerning this clonotype: One junction end does not reproduce the germline sequence, and a read error may be involved. The rearrangement uses TRBV12-3 or TRBV12-4 and TRBJ1-1, with D perhaps matching TRBD1 (6 bases). The CDR3 loop spans 16 amino acids. CDR3 nucleotides: TGTGCCAGCAGCTTAGGGGGGGGGCACACCCAAGCTGAAGCTTTCTTT. It encodes CASSLGGGHTQAEAFF.

There are many counts of this clonotype. The gene calls are TRBV25-1 and TRBJ1-1; 8 bases line up with TRBD1. From germline, CDR1 is MGHDK and CDR2 SYGVNS. This CDR3 region has 15 residues. V dropped 3 bases and J dropped 6; count of bases not matched to a gene: 9. The CDR3 spells CASSDWGRGHPEAFF. CDR3 DNA: TGTGCCAGCAGTGACTGGGGCAGGGGGCACCCTGAAGCTTTCTTT.

The table lists this clonotype with many counts. The rearrangement links TRBV5-1 to TRBJ1-1, with D unresolved. CDR1 and CDR2 from the germline V gene are SGHRS and YFSETQ. V shed 1 base and J shed 4 bases, with 8 bases lying between them. The CDR3 contains 13 residues. CDR3 DNA: TGCGCCAGCAGCTTGAGGGAAGCCACTGAAGCTTTCTTT. It specifies CASSLREATEAFF.

This clonotype has a handful of counts. The chain uses TRBV18 and TRBJ1-1; 7 bases map to TRBD1. From germline, CDR1 is KGHSH and CDR2 LQKENI. The CDR3 is made up of 12 amino acids. V shed 10 bases, J shed 7 bases, and the junction held 9 bases outside the gene matches. This CDR3 reads CATREGAGEAFF. For the CDR3, the DNA is TGTGCCACCCGCGAGGGGGCGGGTGAAGCTTTCTTT.

This chain uses TRBV5-1 with TRBJ2-3, with 10 bases identical to TRBD1. This CDR3 has 16 residues. The germline V gene encodes CDR1 SGHRS and CDR2 YFSETQ. J lost 0 bases, V lost 4 bases, and 5 bases had no gene match. The CDR3 spells CASSPGTGDSTDTQYF. Here the CDR3 DNA reads TGCGCCAGCAGCCCTGGGACAGGGGATAGCACAGATACGCAGTATTTT. Full variable domain (remainder filled in from reference TRBV5-1 and TRBJ2-3): KAGVTQTPRYLIKTRGQQVTLSCSPISGHRSVSWYQQTPGQGLQFLFEYFSETQRNKGNFPGRFSGRQFSNSRSEMNVSTLELGDSALYLCASSPGTGDSTDTQYFGPGTRLTVL.

This clonotype was observed at least ten times. This rearrangement joins TRBV29-1 to TRBJ1-2, with D unresolved. Germline V CDR1 and CDR2: SQVTM, ANQGSEA. There are 13 residues in the CDR3. V was clipped by 3 bases and J by 4 bases, with 12 bases between them. CDR3 DNA: TGCAGCGTTGATCGATCCAGGACCTATGGCTACACCTTC. Encoded protein: CSVDRSRTYGYTF.

This clonotype came up many times. Here the CDR3 DNA reads TGTGCCAGCAGCTCCAGCTCGCAGCCCCAGCATTTT. This encodes CASSSSSQPQHF. This sequence joins TRBV7-9 and TRBJ1-5; D call uncertain. Trimming shortened V by 4 bases and J by 7 bases, and 8 bases separated the two germline ends. This CDR3 has 12 amino acids. Germline assignment: CDR1 SEHNR and CDR2 FQNEAQ (reference sequence).

There are many counts of this clonotype. CDR3 sequence reads: CASSLSGSTDTQYF. CDR3 in DNA: TGTGCCAGCAGCTTAAGCGGCAGCACAGATACGCAGTATTTT. The chain joins TRBV7-3 to TRBJ2-3; unclear D gene. The length of the CDR3 is 14 residues. With 1 base removed from V and 0 bases from J, the gap between germline ends came to 5 bases. CDR1 and CDR2 (germline): SGHTA, FQGTGA. Full variable domain (rest looked up from reference TRBV7-3 and TRBJ2-3): GAGVSQTPSNKVTEKGKYVELRCDPISGHTALYWYRQSLGQGPEFLIYFQGTGAADDSGLPNDRFFAVRPEGSVSTLKIQRTERGDSAVYLCASSLSGSTDTQYFGPGTRLTVL.

This clonotype has ten or more counts. The chain couples TRBV5-1 to TRBJ1-1; D is perhaps TRBD1 (6 bases). The CDR3 sequence is 14 residues long. Looked up from germline, CDR1 is SGHRS and CDR2 is YFSETQ. The V and J ends lost 7 bases and 11 bases respectively, with 24 bases between them. This CDR3 is CASSQGGFGVMAFF. Written as DNA, the CDR3 is TGCGCCAGCTCCCAAGGGGGTTTCGGGGTTATGGCTTTCTTT.

This clonotype has more than one count but fewer than ten. CDR3 nucleotides: TGCGCCAGCAGCTTGAATGGGGCTGGGGCCAACGTCCTGACTTTC. Translation: CASSLNGAGANVLTF. The chain carries TRBV5-1 and TRBJ2-6; no firm D call. CDR3 length: 15 amino acids. The V gene's germline CDR1 is SGHRS and CDR2 YFSETQ. V lost 1 base, J lost 2 bases, and 7 bases lay in between.

In the case of this clonotype: A much more abundant neighbour one base away suggests this may be a read error. This chain joins TRBV4-1 and TRBJ1-1; D not resolved. The CDR3 runs to 14 residues. With 1 base removed from V and 4 bases from J, the gap between germline ends came to 10 bases. Germline V gene lookup returns CDR1 MGHRA and CDR2 YSYEKL. The CDR3 region is CASSQASRGTEAFF. The CDR3 DNA is TGCGCCAGCAGCCAAGCTAGTCGGGGCACTGAAGCTTTCTTT.

This clonotype has ten or more counts. V and J are TRBV5-6 and TRBJ1-2; the D gene is possibly TRBD1 (6 bases). Germline loops: CDR1 SGHDT, CDR2 YYEEEE. The CDR3 contains 16 residues. V gave up 4 bases and J gave up 3 bases, with 19 bases separating them. Written as DNA, the CDR3 is TGTGCCAGCAGCCATTCCTCAGGGGATTCGCACTATGGCTACACCTTC. Its translation: CASSHSSGDSHYGYTF.

This clonotype has a handful of counts. The chain carries TRBV19 and TRBJ1-2; D remains ambiguous. Germline CDR1 is LNHDA and CDR2 is SQIVND (reference sequence). The ends were cut back, 7 bases at V and 0 bases at J, with 12 bases in the middle. The CDR3 spans 14 residues. This CDR3 is CASKRAAPNYGYTF. DNA for the CDR3: TGTGCCAGTAAACGGGCAGCCCCTAACTATGGCTACACCTTC. The full variable domain, its missing parts supplied by reference TRBV19 and TRBJ1-2, is DGGITQSPKYLFRKEGQNVTLSCEQNLNHDAMYWYRQDPGQGLRLIYYSQIVNDFQKGDIAEGYSVSREKKESFPLTVTSAQKNPTAFYLCASKRAAPNYGYTFGSGTRLTVV.

The chain links TRBV5-1 to TRBJ1-2; TRBD1 agrees at 7 bases. CDR3 length: 13 amino acids. The junction had 11 bases not matched to a gene; V was cut back by 9 bases and J by 6 bases. Germline lookup yields CDR1 SGHRS and CDR2 YFSETQ. CDR3 in DNA: TGCGCCACCCCGGACTTGACAGGGAATGGCTACACCTTC. This translates into CATPDLTGNGYTF.

This clonotype was counted only a few times. This chain uses TRBV2 with TRBJ2-3; a possible D gene is TRBD1 (5 bases). V was pared by 1 base and J by 5 bases, with 7 bases between. The germline CDR1 and CDR2 sequences are SNHLY and FYNNEI. The CDR3 contains 13 residues. The CDR3 bases are TGTGCCAGCAGTGAAGGGCAGGGAGATACGCAGTATTTT. Its translation: CASSEGQGDTQYF.

J is TRBJ1-2 and V is TRBV5-1, with 7 bases aligning to TRBD1. From germline, CDR1 is SGHRS and CDR2 YFSETQ. Losses at the gene ends were 2 bases for V and 1 base for J; bases not matched to a gene: 5. CDR3 length equals 15 residues. As DNA, the CDR3 is TGCGCCAGCAGCTTTGGACAGGCAGATAACTATGGCTACACCTTC. Translated: CASSFGQADNYGYTF.

The table lists this clonotype with a few counts. V usage is TRBV2 and J usage is TRBJ1-4; possibly TRBD1 for D (5 bases). The CDR3 contains 16 residues. Trimming removed 8 bases from V and 7 bases from J, with 23 bases in between. Germline values: CDR1 SNHLY, CDR2 FYNNEI. The CDR3 region has the DNA TGTGCCAGCGCCGCGGGGACGGGCCGGGGCGGTGAAAAACTGTTTTTT. Amino acid sequence: CASAAGTGRGGEKLFF.

This clonotype was observed at least ten times. CDR3 amino acids: CSATLAGNEQFF. CDR3 DNA: TGCAGTGCTACCCTGGCCGGGAATGAGCAGTTCTTC. The V call is TRBV20-1, the J call TRBJ2-1, with no clear D. The V gene's germline CDR1 is DFQATT and CDR2 SNEGSKA (reference sequence). V lost 4 bases and J lost 7, with 11 bases in between. This CDR3 region has 12 residues.

At least ten counts were recorded for this clonotype. The genes are TRBV5-8 and TRBJ1-1; no reliable D call. The CDR3 consists of 11 residues. Looked up from germline, CDR1 is SGHTS and CDR2 is YDEGEE. The CDR3: CGRAVDTEAFF. In DNA, the CDR3 is TGTGGGCGAGCGGTGGACACTGAAGCTTTCTTT.

This clonotype came up many times. The chain links TRBV5-1 to TRBJ2-7; tentative D call: TRBD1 (7 bases). Germline V gene sequence: CDR1 SGHRS, CDR2 YFSETQ. The V gene lost 0 bases and the J gene lost 1 base, with 11 bases spanning the gap. The CDR3 totals 15 residues. The CDR3 spells CASSLDAGGSYEQYF. The CDR3, as DNA: TGCGCCAGCAGCTTGGACGCAGGGGGGTCCTACGAGCAGTACTTC.